This T cell receptor beta chain was identified during a study of control samples from healthy donors and cancer patients. This clone is a singleton in its sample. The method was immunoSEQ multiplex PCR; TCRdb's version includes in-frame clones alone and lacks a portion of them. Among about 160,000 clones listed, about 93% were seen once. This CDR3 region has 15 residues. Germline loops: CDR1 GTSNPN, CDR2 SVGIG (reference sequence). V shed 3 bases and J shed 0 bases, with 12 bases lying between them. The specimen was blood. This clonotype was obtained from a woman aged 55 to 70 in good health. The V call is TRBV30, the J call TRBJ1-3, with D unclear. CDR3 sequence reads: CAWSGGESSGNTIYF. CDR3 DNA sequence: TGTGCCTGGAGCGGCGGAGAGAGCTCTGGAAACACCATATATTTT.